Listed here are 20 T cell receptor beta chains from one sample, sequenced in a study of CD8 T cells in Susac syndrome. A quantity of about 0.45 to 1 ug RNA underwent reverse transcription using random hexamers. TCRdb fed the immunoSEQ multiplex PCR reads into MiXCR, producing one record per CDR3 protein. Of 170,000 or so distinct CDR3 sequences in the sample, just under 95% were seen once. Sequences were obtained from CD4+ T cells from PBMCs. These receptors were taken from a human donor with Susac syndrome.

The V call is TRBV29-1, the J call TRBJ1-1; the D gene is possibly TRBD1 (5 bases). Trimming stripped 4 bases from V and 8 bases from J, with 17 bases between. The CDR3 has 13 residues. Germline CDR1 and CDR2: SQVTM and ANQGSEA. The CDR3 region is CSVAPLRDLEAFF. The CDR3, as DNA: TGCAGCGTTGCCCCCCTCCGGGACCTAGAAGCTTTCTTT.

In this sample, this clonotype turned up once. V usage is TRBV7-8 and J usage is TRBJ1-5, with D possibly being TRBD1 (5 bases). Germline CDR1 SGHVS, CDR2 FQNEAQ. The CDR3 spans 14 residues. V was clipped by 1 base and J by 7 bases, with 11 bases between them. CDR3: CASSLVAGRQPQHF. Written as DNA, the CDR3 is TGTGCCAGCAGCTTAGTAGCAGGGAGGCAGCCCCAGCATTTT.

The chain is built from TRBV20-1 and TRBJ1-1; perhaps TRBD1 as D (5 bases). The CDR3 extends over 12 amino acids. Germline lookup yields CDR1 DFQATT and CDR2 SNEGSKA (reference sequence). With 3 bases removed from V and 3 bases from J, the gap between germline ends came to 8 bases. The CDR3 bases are TGCAGTGCTAGCGGGGCGGACACTGAAGCTTTCTTT. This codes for CSASGADTEAFF.

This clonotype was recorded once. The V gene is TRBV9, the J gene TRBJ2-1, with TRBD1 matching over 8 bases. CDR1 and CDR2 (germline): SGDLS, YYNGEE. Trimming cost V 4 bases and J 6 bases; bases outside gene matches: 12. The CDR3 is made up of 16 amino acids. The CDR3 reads CASSPQGGAPRNEQFF. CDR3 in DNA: TGTGCCAGCAGCCCACAGGGGGGAGCCCCTCGCAATGAGCAGTTCTTC.

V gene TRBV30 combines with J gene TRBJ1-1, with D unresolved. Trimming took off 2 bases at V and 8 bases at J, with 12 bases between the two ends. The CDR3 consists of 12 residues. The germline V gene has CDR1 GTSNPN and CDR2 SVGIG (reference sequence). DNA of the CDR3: TGTGCCTGGAGTCCTTGGGCCCTAGAAGCTTTCTTT. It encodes CAWSPWALEAFF.

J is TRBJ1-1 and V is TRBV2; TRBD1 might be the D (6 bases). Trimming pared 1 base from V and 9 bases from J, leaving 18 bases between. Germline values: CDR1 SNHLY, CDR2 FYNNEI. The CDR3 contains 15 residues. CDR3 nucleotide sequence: TGTGCCAGCAGTGAAGAGTCCAGGGGCTGGGGCCAAGCTTTCTTT. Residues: CASSEESRGWGQAFF.

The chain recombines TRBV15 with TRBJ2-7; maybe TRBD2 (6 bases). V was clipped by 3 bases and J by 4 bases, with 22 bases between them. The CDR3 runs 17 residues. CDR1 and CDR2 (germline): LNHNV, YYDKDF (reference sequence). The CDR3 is CATSSGVPGLTKYEQYF. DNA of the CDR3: TGTGCCACCAGCAGTGGAGTACCGGGACTGACAAAATACGAGCAGTACTTC.

The CDR3 loop reads CASSLELAGGLDEQFF. The CDR3 DNA reads as TGCGCCAGCAGCTTGGAGTTAGCGGGGGGGCTGGATGAGCAGTTCTTC. The V and J genes are TRBV5-1 and TRBJ2-1; 11 bases line up with TRBD2. Germline lookup yields CDR1 SGHRS and CDR2 YFSETQ. This CDR3 has 16 residues. Trimming at V came to 0 bases and at J to 8 bases, leaving 7 bases not matched to a gene.

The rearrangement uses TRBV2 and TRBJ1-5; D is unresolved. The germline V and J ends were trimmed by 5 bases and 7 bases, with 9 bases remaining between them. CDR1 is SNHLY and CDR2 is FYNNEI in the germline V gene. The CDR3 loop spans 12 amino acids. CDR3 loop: CASSRRSQPQHF. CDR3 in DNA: TGTGCCAGCAGTAGGAGGAGCCAGCCCCAGCATTTT.

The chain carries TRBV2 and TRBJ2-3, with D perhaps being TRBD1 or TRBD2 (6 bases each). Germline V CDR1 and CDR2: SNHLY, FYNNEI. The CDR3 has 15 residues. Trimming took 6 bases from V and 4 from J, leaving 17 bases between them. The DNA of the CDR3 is TGTGCCAGCAGGGTCGGAAGGGGGGATGCAGATACGCAGTATTTT. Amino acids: CASRVGRGDADTQYF.

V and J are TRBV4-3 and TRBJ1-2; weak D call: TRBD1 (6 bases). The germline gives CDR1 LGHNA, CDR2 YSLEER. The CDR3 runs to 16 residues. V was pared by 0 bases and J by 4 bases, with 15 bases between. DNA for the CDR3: TGCGCCAGCAGCCAAGATAGGCAGGGGAGTCGCTATGGCTACACCTTC. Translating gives CASSQDRQGSRYGYTF.

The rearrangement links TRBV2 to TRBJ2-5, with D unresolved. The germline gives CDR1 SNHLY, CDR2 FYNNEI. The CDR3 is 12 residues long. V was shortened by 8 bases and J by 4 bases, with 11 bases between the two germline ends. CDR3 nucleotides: TGTGCCAGCGCGGCAGTGACAGAGACCCAGTACTTC. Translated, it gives CASAAVTETQYF.

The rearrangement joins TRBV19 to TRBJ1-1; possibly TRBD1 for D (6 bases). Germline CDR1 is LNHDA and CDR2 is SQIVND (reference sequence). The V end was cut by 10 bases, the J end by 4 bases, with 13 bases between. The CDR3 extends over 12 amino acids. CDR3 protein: CATTSRGTEAFF. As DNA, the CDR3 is TGTGCCACCACGAGCAGGGGCACTGAAGCTTTCTTT. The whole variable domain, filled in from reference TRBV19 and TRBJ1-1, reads DGGITQSPKYLFRKEGQNVTLSCEQNLNHDAMYWYRQDPGQGLRLIYYSQIVNDFQKGDIAEGYSVSREKKESFPLTVTSAQKNPTAFYLCATTSRGTEAFFGQGTRLTVV.

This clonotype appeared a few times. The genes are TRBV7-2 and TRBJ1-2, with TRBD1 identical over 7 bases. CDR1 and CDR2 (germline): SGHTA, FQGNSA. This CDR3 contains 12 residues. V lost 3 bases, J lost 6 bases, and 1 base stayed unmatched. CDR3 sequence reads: CASSFQGDGYTF. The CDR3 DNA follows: TGTGCCAGCAGCTTTCAGGGGGATGGCTACACCTTC.

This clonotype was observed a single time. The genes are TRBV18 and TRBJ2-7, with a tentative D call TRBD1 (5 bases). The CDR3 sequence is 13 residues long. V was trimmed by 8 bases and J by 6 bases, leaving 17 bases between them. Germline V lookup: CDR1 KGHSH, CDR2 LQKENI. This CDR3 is CASVLGQGTEQYF. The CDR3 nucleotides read TGTGCCAGCGTCTTGGGGCAGGGAACCGAGCAGTACTTC.

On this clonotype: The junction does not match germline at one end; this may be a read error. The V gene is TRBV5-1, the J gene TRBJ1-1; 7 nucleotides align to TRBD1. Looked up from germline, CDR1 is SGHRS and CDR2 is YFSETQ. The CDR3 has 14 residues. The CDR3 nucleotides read TGCGCCAGCAGGGGAACAGGGGTGAGGACTGAAGCCCTCTTT. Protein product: CASRGTGVRTEALF.

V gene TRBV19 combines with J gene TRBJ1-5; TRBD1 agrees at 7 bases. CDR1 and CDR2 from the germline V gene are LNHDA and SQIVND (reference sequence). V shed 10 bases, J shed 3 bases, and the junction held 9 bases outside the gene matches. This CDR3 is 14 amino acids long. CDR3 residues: CATLEGQLNQPQHF. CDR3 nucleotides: TGTGCCACCCTAGAGGGACAGCTCAATCAGCCCCAGCATTTT.

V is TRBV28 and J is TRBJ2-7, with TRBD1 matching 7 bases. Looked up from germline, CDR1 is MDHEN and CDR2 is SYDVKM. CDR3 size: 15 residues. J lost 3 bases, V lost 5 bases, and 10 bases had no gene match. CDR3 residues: CASSAPRDRYYEQYF. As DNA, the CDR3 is TGTGCCAGCAGTGCCCCCCGGGACAGATACTACGAGCAGTACTTC.

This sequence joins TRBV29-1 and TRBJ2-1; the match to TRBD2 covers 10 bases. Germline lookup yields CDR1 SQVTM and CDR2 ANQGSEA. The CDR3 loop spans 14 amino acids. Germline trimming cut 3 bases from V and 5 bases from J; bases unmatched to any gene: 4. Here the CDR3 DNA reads TGCAGCGTTGATACTAGCGGGATCCACAATGAGCAGTTCTTC. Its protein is CSVDTSGIHNEQFF.

This CDR3 reads CASSSRQPFFNSINIQYF. The CDR3 region has the DNA TGTGCCAGCAGCTCTCGACAACCTTTTTTCAACAGCATCAACATTCAGTACTTC. The J gene is TRBJ2-4, the V gene TRBV11-2; unclear D gene. V lost 4 bases and J lost 7, with 26 bases in between. Germline CDR1 and CDR2: SGHAT and FQNNGV. This CDR3 region has 18 residues.